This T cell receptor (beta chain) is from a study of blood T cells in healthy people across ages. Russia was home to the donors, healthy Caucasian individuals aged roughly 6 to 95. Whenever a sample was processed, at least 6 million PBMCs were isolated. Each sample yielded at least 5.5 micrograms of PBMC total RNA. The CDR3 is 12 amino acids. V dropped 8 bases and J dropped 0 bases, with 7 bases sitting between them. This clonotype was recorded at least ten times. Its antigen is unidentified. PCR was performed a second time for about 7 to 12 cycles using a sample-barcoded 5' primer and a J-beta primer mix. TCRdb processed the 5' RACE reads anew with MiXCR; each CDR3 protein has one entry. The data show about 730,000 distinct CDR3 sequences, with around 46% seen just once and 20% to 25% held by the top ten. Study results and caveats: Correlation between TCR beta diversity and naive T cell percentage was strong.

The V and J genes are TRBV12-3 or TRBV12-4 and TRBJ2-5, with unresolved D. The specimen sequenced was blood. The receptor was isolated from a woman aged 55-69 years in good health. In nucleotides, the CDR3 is TGTGCCAGCGGCCTGAACCAAGAGACCCAGTACTTC. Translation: CASGLNQETQYF.